This T cell receptor beta chain is drawn from a study of T cells in Graves' hyperthyroidism and ophthalmopathy (dated by TCRdb to about 2019). With regard to the full study: Peripheral blood was collected at initial diagnosis, before any treatment. To identify distinguishing TCR V-J signatures, a discovery cohort of about 95 patients was used, comprising 40 to 45 with Graves' ophthalmopathy and around 60 with stable Graves' hyperthyroidism. Prospective prediction of ophthalmopathy was tested in an independent validation cohort consisting of roughly 20 hyperthyroidism patients and more than 15 patients who later progressed to ophthalmopathy. The 100 discovery patients were divided at random into training and test sets in a 7:3 ratio. The study also compared thyroid tissue and blood T-cell repertoires from roughly six Graves' hyperthyroidism patients. Once sampling was done, hyperthyroidism patients were given methimazole at a starting dose of 30 mg daily, whereas ophthalmopathy patients were given high-dose intravenous methylprednisolone. The paper describes TCR Vbeta CDR3 sequencing of around 130 peripheral blood samples, made up of about 40 ophthalmopathy patients, roughly 75 hyperthyroidism patients and around 17 progressor patients. What the work shows at the level of the full study, not this receptor alone: During validation, the model predicted progression to ophthalmopathy a median of around 6 months ahead of onset, with roughly 65% sensitivity and less than 85% specificity. A model built on a 13 V-J signature distinguished ophthalmopathy from stable hyperthyroidism, reaching roughly 88% sensitivity and about 81% specificity in cross-validation and 80%/75% in testing. No statistical method was used to set the sample size in advance, and investigators knew the group allocation. Most expanded thyroid clonotypes (frequency above 0.001) were also found in blood, which suggests that blood repertoires may mirror thyroid immune responses.

This clonotype was recorded many times. What antigen it recognizes has not been identified. The sample holds no much larger clone one base away, and base qualities are not on file. V ends up 3 bases short and J 7 bases short, with an unmatched junction base count of 8. Measured from the cysteine to the phenylalanine, the CDR3 is 14 residues long. Kept here is only the CDR3 DNA, which spans 42 bases and is read in frame from base 1. Based on the germline V gene (reference sequence), the CDR1 and CDR2 sequences are DFQATT and SNEGSKA. Stable Graves' hyperthyroidism was defined as the absence of progression to ophthalmopathy over 18 months of follow-up. Hyperthyroidism patients were newly diagnosed, with disease duration under 2 months, and aged 18 to 65 years. Any patient with an uncontrolled infection, another autoimmune disease, pregnancy or lactation was excluded. Diagnoses were based on clinical symptoms, serum thyroxine and TRAb, thyroid ultrasound and orbital computed tomography. Ficoll-Paque density gradient centrifugation was used to isolate PBMCs from approximately 10 ml of fresh peripheral blood. Total RNA was extracted using Trizol reagent, and RNA quality was assessed on an Agilent 2100 Bioanalyzer.

TCR beta CDR3 regions were amplified from RNA transcripts. A first-round RT-PCR of the TCR CDR3 used the HTBI primer set with the Qiagen OneStep RT-PCR kit. Libraries were constructed in a second round of multiplex PCR, after which size selection and purification were carried out. Libraries were sequenced paired-end with 100 bp reads on an Illumina HiSeq2000. Processing in the source paper ran as follows. SOAPnuke was used to process the raw data, with reads discarded if the reads contained adapters or uncalled bases, had a mean Phred below 15, or lacked an exact constant-primer or identifier match. High-quality paired reads were merged with COPE v1.2.5, and unique nucleotide sequences were defined as clonotypes. MiTCR v1.1 was used to align the clonotypes against IMGT TRBV, TRBD and TRBJ reference segments. The analysis included only V-J combinations with a frequency above 0.0001, which together covered roughly 99% of the repertoires. A TCS score was defined as the ratio of F50 (clonal expansion) to E x V (chaos), with BLOSUM62-based TCRdist applied between CDR3 peptides within each V-J. Welch's t-statistics and random forest reduced around 520 V-J features to 13, which were used in a naive Bayes classifier (R e1071). TCRdb redid the processing of the public reads, applying fastp at Q25 and MiXCR, and retained in-frame beta chains. Every CDR3 protein is listed once, alongside the most common genes and DNA of its rows. The V and J calls were not made by the authors but by TCRdb's processing. The sample yields approximately 700,000 distinct CDR3 sequences; approximately 16% were counted once. The top ten clones comprise over 7.5% of the sample.

The sample taken for sequencing was blood. Recombination connected TRBV20-1 to TRBJ2-7; TRBD2 lines up with 11 middle nucleotides. This TCR was sampled from a man aged 18 to 35 with Graves' hyperthyroidism. The DNA sequence reads TGCAGTGCTAGTGGTAGCGGGGGGGCGAGGGAGCAGTACTTC. Protein translation: CSASGSGGAREQYF.